This TCR beta chain was identified during a study of T-cell reconstitution after alpha-beta-depleted transplantation in children. This CDR3 comprises 14 residues. V was clipped by 0 bases and J by 6 bases, with 10 bases between them. Looked up from germline, CDR1 is SGDLS and CDR2 is YYNGEE. During its preparation, the TCRbeta library received unique molecular identifiers. Using its own MiXCR run on the PCR reads, TCRdb lists one record per CDR3 protein. The repertoire has about 360,000 distinct CDR3 sequences, approximately 12% of them found once; the top ten carry approximately 4.3%. This chain uses TRBV9 with TRBJ1-5; a possible D gene is TRBD1 (5 bases). The input for sequencing was PBMCs, taken from the stem cell graft. This sequence was found in a human donor who donated a stem cell graft to a child with Fanconi anemia. CDR3 nucleotides: TGTGCCAGCAGCGTAGGAGGGGTAGGTCAGCCCCAGCATTTT. This sequence encodes CASSVGGVGQPQHF.